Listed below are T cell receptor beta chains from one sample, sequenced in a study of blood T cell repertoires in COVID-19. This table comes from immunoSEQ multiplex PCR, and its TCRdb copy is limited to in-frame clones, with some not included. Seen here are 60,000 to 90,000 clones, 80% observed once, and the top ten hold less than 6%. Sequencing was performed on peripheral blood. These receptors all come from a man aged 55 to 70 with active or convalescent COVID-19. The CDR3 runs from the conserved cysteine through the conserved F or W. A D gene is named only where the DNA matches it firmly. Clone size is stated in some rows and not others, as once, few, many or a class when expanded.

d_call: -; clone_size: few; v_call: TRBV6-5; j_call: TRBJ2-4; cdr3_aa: CASRGGGDIQYF; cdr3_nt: TGTGCCAGCAGGGGAGGGGGGGACATTCAGTACTTC
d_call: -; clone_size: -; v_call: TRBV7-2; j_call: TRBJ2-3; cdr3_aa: CASSPNQRQTAQYF; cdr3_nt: TGTGCCAGCAGCCCAAACCAGAGGCAGACGGCGCAGTATTTT
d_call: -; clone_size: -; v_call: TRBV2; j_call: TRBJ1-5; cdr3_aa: CASSWTPGGHQPQHF; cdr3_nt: TGTGCCAGCAGTTGGACCCCTGGGGGCCATCAGCCCCAGCATTTT
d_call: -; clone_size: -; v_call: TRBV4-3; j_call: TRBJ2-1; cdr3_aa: CASSQGTGTYEQFF; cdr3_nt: TGCGCCAGCAGCCAAGGAACAGGGACCTATGAGCAGTTCTTC
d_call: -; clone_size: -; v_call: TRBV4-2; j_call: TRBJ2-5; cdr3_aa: CASSQESFPGGHETQYF; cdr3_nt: TGTGCCAGCAGCCAAGAGTCGTTTCCGGGGGGCCATGAGACCCAGTACTTC
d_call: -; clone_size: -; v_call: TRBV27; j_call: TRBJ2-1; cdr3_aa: CASSLSLENEQFF; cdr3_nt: TGTGCCAGCAGTTTATCTTTAGAGAATGAGCAGTTCTTC
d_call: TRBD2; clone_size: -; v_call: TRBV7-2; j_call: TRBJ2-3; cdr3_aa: CASSLASGGVSTDTQYF; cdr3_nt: TGTGCCAGCAGCTTAGCTAGCGGGGGGGTTAGCACAGATACGCAGTATTTT
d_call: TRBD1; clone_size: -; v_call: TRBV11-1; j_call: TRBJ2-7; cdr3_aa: CASSPQGANSYEQYF; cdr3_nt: TGTGCCAGCAGCCCCCAGGGGGCTAACTCCTACGAGCAGTACTTC
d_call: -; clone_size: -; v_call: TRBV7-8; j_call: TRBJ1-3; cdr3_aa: CASSLAATNGNTIYF; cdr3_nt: TGTGCCAGCAGCTTAGCGGCGACAAATGGAAACACCATATATTTT
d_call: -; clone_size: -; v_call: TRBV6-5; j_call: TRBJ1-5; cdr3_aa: CASSPSPGVRQPQHF; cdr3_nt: TGTGCCAGCAGTCCCTCCCCAGGGGTCCGTCAGCCCCAGCATTTT
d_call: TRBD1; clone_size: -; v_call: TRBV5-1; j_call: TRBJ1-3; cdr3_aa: CASSPQGFGTASGNTIYF; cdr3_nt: TGCGCCAGCAGCCCACAGGGGTTCGGGACCGCCTCTGGAAACACCATATATTTT
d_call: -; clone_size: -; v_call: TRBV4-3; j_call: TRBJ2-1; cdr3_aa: CASSQGFGLLNEQFF; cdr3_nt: TGCGCCAGCAGCCAAGGATTTGGGCTTCTGAATGAGCAGTTCTTC
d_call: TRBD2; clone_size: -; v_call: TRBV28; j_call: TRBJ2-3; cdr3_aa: CASSPTSGGGTDTQYF; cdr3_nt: TGTGCCAGCAGTCCCACAAGCGGGGGGGGCACAGATACGCAGTATTTT
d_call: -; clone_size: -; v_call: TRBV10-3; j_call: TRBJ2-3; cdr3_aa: CAIRQGLSTDTQYF; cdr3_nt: TGTGCCATCAGGCAGGGGCTTAGCACAGATACGCAGTATTTT